This T cell receptor (beta chain) was sequenced for a study of T cells in Graves' hyperthyroidism and ophthalmopathy. Amplification of TCR beta CDR3 regions was performed using RNA transcripts as template. A first-round RT-PCR of the TCR CDR3 used the HTBI primer set. TCRdb re-called the multiplex PCR reads through MiXCR, storing one row per CDR3 protein. This sample has about 530,000 distinct CDR3 sequences, with 17% found just once. Trimming left V 6 bases short and J 7 bases short, with 27 bases between. CDR3 length: 17 residues. Germline V gene lookup returns CDR1 MNHEY and CDR2 SVGEGT. This clonotype has only a few counts.

The chain is built from TRBV6-2 or TRBV6-3 and TRBJ1-1; D remains unclear. Input material: blood. The sequence was obtained from a woman between 18 and 29 years old with Graves' ophthalmopathy. CDR3 in amino acids: CASSYQIPTKSEDEAFF. The CDR3 bases are TGTGCCAGCAGCTACCAGATTCCGACAAAGAGTGAGGATGAAGCTTTCTTT.